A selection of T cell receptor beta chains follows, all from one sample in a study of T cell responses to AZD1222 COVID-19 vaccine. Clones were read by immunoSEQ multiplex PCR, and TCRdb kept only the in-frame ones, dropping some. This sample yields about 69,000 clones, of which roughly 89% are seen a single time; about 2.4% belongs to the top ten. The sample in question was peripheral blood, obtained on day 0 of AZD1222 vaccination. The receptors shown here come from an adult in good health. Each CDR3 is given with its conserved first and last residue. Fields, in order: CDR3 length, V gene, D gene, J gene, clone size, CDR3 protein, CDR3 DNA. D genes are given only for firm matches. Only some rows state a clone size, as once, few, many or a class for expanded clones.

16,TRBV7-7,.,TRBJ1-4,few,CASSLEAQGRDEKLFF,TGTGCCAGCAGCTTAGAGGCCCAGGGCAGAGACGAAAAACTGTTTTTT
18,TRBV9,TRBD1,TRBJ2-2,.,CASSVATGDLGGTGELFF,TGTGCCAGCAGCGTCGCCACAGGGGACCTTGGGGGCACCGGGGAGCTGTTTTTT
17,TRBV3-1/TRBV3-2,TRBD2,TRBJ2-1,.,CASSPRTSGDHYNEQFF,TGTGCCAGCAGCCCCCGGACTAGCGGGGATCACTACAATGAGCAGTTCTTC
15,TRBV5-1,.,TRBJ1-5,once,CASSLEPGGHQPQHF,TGCGCCAGCAGCTTGGAGCCAGGAGGGCATCAGCCCCAGCATTTT
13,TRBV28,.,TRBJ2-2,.,CASIKGATGELFF,TGTGCCAGCATTAAAGGGGCCACCGGGGAGCTGTTTTTT
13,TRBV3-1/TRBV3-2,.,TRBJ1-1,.,CASSQQRDTEAFF,TGTGCCAGCAGTCAACAGAGGGACACTGAAGCTTTCTTT
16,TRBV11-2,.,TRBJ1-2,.,CASSPTGTPADYGYTF,TGTGCCAGCAGCCCAACCGGGACACCCGCCGACTATGGCTACACCTTC
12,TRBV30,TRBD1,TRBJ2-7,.,CAGQANSYEQYF,TGTGCCGGACAGGCAAATTCCTACGAGCAGTACTTC
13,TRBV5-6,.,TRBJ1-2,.,CASTPEGYYGYTF,TGTGCCAGCACCCCTGAGGGGTACTATGGCTACACCTTC
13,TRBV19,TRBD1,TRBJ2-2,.,CASWDRNSGELFF,TGTGCCAGTTGGGACAGGAACTCCGGGGAGCTGTTTTTT
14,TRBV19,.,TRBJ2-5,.,CASSDGTAGETQYF,TGTGCCAGTAGTGACGGGACAGCGGGAGAGACCCAGTACTTC
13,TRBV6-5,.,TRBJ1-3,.,CASSYEAGNTIYF,TGTGCCAGCAGTTACGAGGCAGGAAACACCATATATTTT
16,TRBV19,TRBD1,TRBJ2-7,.,CASSMGQGGNHYEQYF,TGTGCCAGTAGTATGGGACAGGGGGGTAATCACTACGAGCAGTACTTC
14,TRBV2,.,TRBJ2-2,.,CASVGGVNTGELFF,TGTGCCAGCGTCGGGGGAGTAAACACCGGGGAGCTGTTTTTT
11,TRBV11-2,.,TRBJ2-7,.,CASSLDASTSF,TGTGCCAGCAGCTTAGATGCCTCGACTAGCTTC
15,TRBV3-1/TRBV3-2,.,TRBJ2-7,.,CASSQAALPFYEQYF,TGTGCCAGCAGCCAGGCCGCGCTACCTTTCTACGAGCAGTACTTC
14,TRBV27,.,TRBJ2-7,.,CASSSTGGAYEQYF,TGTGCCAGCAGTTCAACCGGGGGAGCCTACGAGCAGTACTTC
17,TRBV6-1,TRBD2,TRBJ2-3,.,CASSAPTSGRALDTQYF,TGTGCCAGCAGTGCCCCGACTAGCGGGAGGGCCTTGGATACGCAGTATTTT
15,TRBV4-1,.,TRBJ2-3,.,CASSRGSGGTDTQYF,TGCGCCAGCAGCCGGGGCTCAGGGGGCACAGATACGCAGTATTTT
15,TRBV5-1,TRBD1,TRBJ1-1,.,CASSHGTVQNPEAFF,TGCGCCAGCAGTCATGGGACAGTCCAAAATCCTGAAGCTTTCTTT
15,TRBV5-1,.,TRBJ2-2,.,CASSLATGNTGELFF,TGCGCCAGCAGCTTGGCGACAGGGAACACCGGGGAGCTGTTTTTT
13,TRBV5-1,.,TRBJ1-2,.,CASSLASEWGYTF,TGCGCCAGCAGCTTGGCCTCGGAGTGGGGCTACACCTTC
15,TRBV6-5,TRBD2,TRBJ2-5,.,CASNGLAGGEETQYF,TGTGCCAGCAACGGACTAGCGGGAGGAGAGGAGACCCAGTACTTC